The clone carrying this TCR beta chain showed up just once. The antigen is unknown. Clones were read by immunoSEQ multiplex PCR, and TCRdb kept only the in-frame ones, dropping some. The sample carries 7,500 to 10,000 clones, about 79% recorded once. This entry belongs to a study of somatic mutations in cytotoxic T cells in rheumatoid arthritis. General study findings and limits: A single CD8+ clone exceeded 20% of CD8+ cells in about an eighth of the roughly 60 patients.

The junction had 6 bases not matched to a gene; V was cut back by 6 bases and J by 2 bases. The CDR3 contains 14 residues. The germline V gene has CDR1 SGHNT and CDR2 YYREEE (reference sequence). The source is an adult with rheumatoid arthritis. The chain is built from TRBV5-4 and TRBJ2-7; TRBD1 aligns across 9 bases. The specimen was CD8+ T cells sorted from blood. Here the CDR3 DNA reads TGTGCCAGCACCACTGGGACAGGGACCTACGAGCAGTACTTC. It yields the protein CASTTGTGTYEQYF.